The clone carrying this T cell receptor (beta chain) has only one observation. The antigen is unknown. The sample originates from a study of metastatic and nonmetastatic thyroid tumors. Study observations and caveats: In both blood and tumor samples, TCR beta diversity was reported significantly higher for malignant than benign nodules.

Until they underwent thyroid surgery, no patient had received any treatment. MiXCR was used by TCRdb to re-call the PCR reads. The data show about 6,000 clones, more than 30% seen once. Material: adjacent normal tissue. The receptor was isolated from a female donor with papillary thyroid cancer or a benign thyroid nodule (not recorded which). Some clones in this sample may be carry-over from other donors' samples.

CDR3 region: CASSLPMTSGAFF. Here the CDR3 DNA reads TGTGCCAGCAGCTTACCAATGACGTCCGGGGCTTTCTTT. The chain recombines TRBV7-9 with TRBJ1-1; D remains ambiguous. CDR3 size: 13 residues. Germline V gene data show CDR1 as SEHNR and CDR2 as FQNEAQ (reference sequence). V gave up 2 bases and J gave up 11 bases, with 15 bases separating them.